The 28 T cell receptor beta chains listed next were all sequenced from one sample in a study of T cells in Graves' hyperthyroidism and ophthalmopathy (dated by TCRdb to the late 2010s). The method was multiplex PCR. TCRdb lists the instrument as Illumina HiSeq 2000. TCR beta CDR3 regions were amplified from RNA transcripts. The TCR CDR3 was subjected to a first round of RT-PCR using the HTBI primer set and the Qiagen OneStep RT-PCR kit. In TCRdb, the public reads were trimmed at Q25 with fastp and aligned with MiXCR, with productive beta chains retained. Merged by CDR3 protein, the rows form single entries marked with the most common genes and DNA. The sample table contains 400,000 to 550,000 distinct CDR3 sequences; only one count was recorded for roughly a quarter of them. Of the sample, around 10% falls within the top ten clones. Sample: blood. These receptors came from a woman in her twenties or thirties with Graves' ophthalmopathy.

The chain has TRBV6-1 and TRBJ1-1, with 8 bases identical to TRBD1. There are 15 residues in the CDR3. V trimming: 3 bases; J trimming: 2 bases; junction bases outside the gene matches: 5. Germline CDR1 and CDR2: MNHNS and SASEGT. CDR3 region: CASSDPGTGNTEAFF. Here the CDR3 DNA reads TGTGCCAGCAGTGACCCCGGGACAGGTAACACTGAAGCTTTCTTT.

This clonotype occurred many times. This chain joins TRBV18 and TRBJ1-1, with 8 bases matching TRBD1. V lost 5 bases to trimming and J lost 6 bases; unmatched junction nucleotides: 2. This CDR3 is 12 amino acids long. The germline CDR1 and CDR2 sequences are KGHSH and LQKENI. The CDR3 region is CASSRQGSEAFF. In DNA form, the CDR3 reads TGTGCCAGCTCAAGACAGGGGTCTGAAGCTTTCTTT.

This clonotype was observed many times. The V and J genes are TRBV19 and TRBJ1-5; 10 positions agree with TRBD1. CDR3 length: 12 amino acids. J lost 7 bases, V lost 9 bases, and 3 bases had no gene match. In germline, CDR1 is LNHDA, CDR2 SQIVND (reference sequence). CDR3 residues: CASRQGAQPQHF. CDR3 in DNA: TGTGCCAGCAGACAGGGGGCCCAGCCCCAGCATTTT.

This clonotype was found many times. The chain recombines TRBV27 with TRBJ1-1; 8 nucleotides align to TRBD1. V shed 4 bases and J 3 bases; nucleotides not matched to a gene: 4. The CDR3 extends over 14 amino acids. Per germline, CDR1 MNHEY and CDR2 SMNVEV (reference sequence). The DNA of the CDR3 is TGTGCCAGCAGTTCGACAGGGGTATACACTGAAGCTTTCTTT. Protein product: CASSSTGVYTEAFF.

This clonotype was recorded at least ten times. A much larger clone lies a single base off, so this may be a read error. The chain has TRBV6-5 and TRBJ1-1, with 7 bases identical to TRBD1. V was clipped by 2 bases and J by 3 bases; unmatched bases: 3. This CDR3 region has 14 residues. The germline V gene encodes CDR1 MNHEY and CDR2 SVGAGI. The CDR3 DNA reads as TGTGCCAGCAGTTACACAGGGGTGGACACTGAAGCTTTCTTT. It translates to CASSYTGVDTEAFF.

This chain links TRBV14 with TRBJ2-7; no clear D gene. Per the germline V gene, CDR1 is SGHDN and CDR2 is FVKESK. The CDR3 is 13 amino acids. V was trimmed by 6 bases and J by 2 bases, leaving 11 bases between them. For the CDR3, the DNA is TGTGCCAGCAGGGGTTCAGAGACCTACGAGCAGTACTTC. This codes for CASRGSETYEQYF.

The CDR3 bases are TGCAGCGCTTTGGGGACGGGACAGTACTACGAGCAGTACTTC. Translation gives CSALGTGQYYEQYF. V gene TRBV29-1 combines with J gene TRBJ2-7; 7 nucleotides align to TRBD1. Trimming took 7 bases from V and 3 from J; bases not matched to a gene: 12. CDR3 size: 14 residues. Germline V lookup: CDR1 SQVTM, CDR2 ANQGSEA.

This clonotype was seen many times. This chain connects TRBV19 to TRBJ1-5; D is possibly TRBD1 (6 bases). The germline CDR1 and CDR2 sequences are LNHDA and SQIVND (reference sequence). The CDR3 length is 14 residues. V gave up 5 bases and J gave up 6 bases, with 14 bases separating them. For the CDR3, the DNA is TGTGCCAGTAGTCTTGGCAGGGGTGGTCAGCCCCAGCATTTT. Its protein is CASSLGRGGQPQHF. The entire variable domain, with the rest obtained from reference TRBV19 and TRBJ1-5, is as follows: DGGITQSPKYLFRKEGQNVTLSCEQNLNHDAMYWYRQDPGQGLRLIYYSQIVNDFQKGDIAEGYSVSREKKESFPLTVTSAQKNPTAFYLCASSLGRGGQPQHFGDGTRLSIL.

Notes on this clonotype: With a much larger clone just one base away, this may be a read error. The chain has TRBV7-9 and TRBJ2-2; unclear D gene. V lost 3 bases to trimming and J lost 6 bases, with 5 bases between them. The CDR3 has 12 residues. Looked up from germline, CDR1 is SEHNR and CDR2 is FQNEAQ (reference sequence). For the CDR3, the DNA is TGTGCCAGCAGCTTTGGGGCCGGGGAGCTGTTTTTT. Its protein is CASSFGAGELFF.

This clonotype was counted many times. This chain uses TRBV20-1 with TRBJ1-5; no clear D gene. Germline-derived CDR1 and CDR2 are DFQATT and SNEGSKA (reference sequence). This CDR3 is built from 13 residues. Between the trimmed V and J ends, which lost 6 bases and 0 bases, there was a span of 9 bases. The CDR3 nucleotides read TGCAGTGCCCGTCGGGGTAGCAATCAGCCCCAGCATTTT. It is translated as CSARRGSNQPQHF.

This clonotype showed up many times. V usage is TRBV5-1 and J usage is TRBJ2-2; the D gene is possibly TRBD2 (6 bases). The V gene's germline CDR1 is SGHRS and CDR2 YFSETQ. V lost 0 bases and J lost 4, with 10 bases in between. The CDR3 covers 15 residues. CDR3 coding DNA: TGCGCCAGCAGCTTGGGGAGGGGCAGCACCGGGGAGCTGTTTTTT. This translates into CASSLGRGSTGELFF. Supplemented by reference TRBV5-1 and TRBJ2-2, the full variable domain reads KAGVTQTPRYLIKTRGQQVTLSCSPISGHRSVSWYQQTPGQGLQFLFEYFSETQRNKGNFPGRFSGRQFSNSRSEMNVSTLELGDSALYLCASSLGRGSTGELFFGEGSRLTVL.

This clonotype showed up many times. The chain is built from TRBV15 and TRBJ1-2, with D possibly TRBD1 on 5 matching bases. V lost 2 bases, J lost 8 bases, and 9 bases lay in between. This CDR3 region has 12 residues. Germline V gene data show CDR1 as LNHNV and CDR2 as YYDKDF (reference sequence). In nucleotides, the CDR3 is TGTGCCACCAGCAGACAGGGTCGAGGCTACACCTTC. The encoded protein is CATSRQGRGYTF.

The chain joins TRBV20-1 to TRBJ2-4, with D hard to call. The germline V gene encodes CDR1 DFQATT and CDR2 SNEGSKA (reference sequence). CDR3 length: 14 amino acids. V lost 3 bases to trimming and J lost 1 base, with 10 bases between them. CDR3 nucleotides: TGCAGTGCTAGCCCAGGCCGGGCCAAAAACATTCAGTACTTC. Protein product: CSASPGRAKNIQYF.

This clonotype came up a few times. The genes are TRBV7-8 and TRBJ1-1, with unresolved D. CDR3 size: 15 residues. From germline, CDR1 is SGHVS and CDR2 FQNEAQ. Trimming took off 2 bases at V and 8 bases at J, with 18 bases between the two ends. The CDR3 region is CASSLYRIVSQEAFF. The DNA of the CDR3 is TGTGCCAGCAGCTTATATCGGATTGTAAGCCAGGAAGCTTTCTTT.

This chain uses TRBV3-1 with TRBJ2-7, with 7 bases identical to TRBD2. The junction had 9 bases not matched to a gene; V was cut back by 3 bases and J by 4 bases. Germline V gene lookup returns CDR1 LGHDT and CDR2 YNNKEL (reference sequence). The CDR3 has 15 amino acids. CDR3 region: CASSHAGLSVYEQYF. The CDR3 DNA reads TGTGCCAGCAGCCACGCGGGACTATCAGTTTACGAGCAGTACTTC.

This clonotype was detected ten times or more. The CDR3 protein is CASSETDNSPLHF. DNA for the CDR3: TGTGCCAGCAGTGAAACGGATAATTCACCCCTCCACTTT. The V and J genes are TRBV6-1 and TRBJ1-6; D ambiguous. Trimming took 2 bases from V and 5 from J, leaving 4 bases between them. Germline CDR1 is MNHNS and CDR2 is SASEGT. The CDR3 is 13 amino acids.

Concerning this clonotype itself: A much larger clone is a single base away; this may be a read error. The genes are TRBV28 and TRBJ2-5; D may be TRBD1 (6 bases). CDR3 length: 15 residues. The V gene lost 6 bases and the J gene lost 5 bases, with 19 bases spanning the gap. The germline gives CDR1 MDHEN, CDR2 SYDVKM. CDR3 sequence reads: CASRTDRSLKETQYF. The DNA of the CDR3 is TGTGCCAGCAGAACCGACAGGTCCCTCAAGGAGACCCAGTACTTC.

This chain uses TRBV11-3 with TRBJ2-5; maybe TRBD1 (5 bases). Trimming cost V 4 bases and J 4 bases, with 16 bases left between them. The germline gives CDR1 SGHNT, CDR2 YENEEA. This CDR3 is built from 15 residues. CDR3 nucleotide sequence: TGTGCCAGCAGCTCCTCAGGGATATTAGGAGAGACCCAGTACTTC. This gives the protein CASSSSGILGETQYF.

To note about this clonotype: The conserved phenylalanine or tryptophan normally closing the CDR3 is absent here, so this likely arose from a read error. This chain links TRBV28 with TRBJ1-1, with D perhaps TRBD1 (5 bases). Germline CDR1 and CDR2: MDHEN and SYDVKM. The CDR3 is made up of 15 amino acids. CDR3 sequence: CASSFGGGTNTEAFY. The CDR3 DNA reads as TGTGCCAGTAGTTTTGGCGGAGGGACGAACACTGAAGCTTTCTAT.

This chain connects TRBV12-3 or TRBV12-4 to TRBJ1-6; no clear D gene. The CDR3 runs to 15 residues. V lost 3 bases and J 9 bases, leaving 15 bases between the germline ends. Here the CDR3 reads CASSFGDGNGSPLHF. CDR3 in DNA: TGTGCCAGCAGTTTTGGAGACGGGAATGGTTCACCCCTCCACTTT.

The CDR3 region has the DNA TGCGCCAGCAGCCACCTTGGAGGCGGTCTAGGAGCTTTCTTT. Protein product: CASSHLGGGLGAFF. This chain links TRBV4-1 with TRBJ1-1, with D hard to call. V was clipped by 3 bases and J by 10 bases, with 18 bases between them. From germline, CDR1 is MGHRA and CDR2 YSYEKL. This CDR3 has 14 residues.

This clonotype was recorded at least ten times. The chain combines TRBV27 with TRBJ2-6; TRBD2 might be the D (5 bases). Trimming left V 6 bases short and J 0 bases short, with 9 bases between. The CDR3 length is 15 residues. Germline loops: CDR1 MNHEY, CDR2 SMNVEV (reference sequence). CDR3 bases: TGTGCCAGCAGGGGAGTCCCCTCTGGGGCCAACGTCCTGACTTTC. Amino acids: CASRGVPSGANVLTF. Together with reference TRBV27 and TRBJ2-6, the CDR3 gives the full variable domain: EAQVTQNPRYLITVTGKKLTVTCSQNMNHEYMSWYRQDPGLGLRQIYYSMNVEVTDKGDVPEGYKVSRKEKRNFPLILESPSPNQTSLYFCASRGVPSGANVLTFGAGSRLTVL.

This clonotype was detected a few times. The V call is TRBV4-1, the J call TRBJ1-6; D is possibly TRBD1 (5 bases). Per germline, CDR1 MGHRA and CDR2 YSYEKL. V was pared by 4 bases and J by 8 bases, with 15 bases between. The CDR3 is made up of 15 amino acids. The CDR3 sequence: CASSLGRDLDSPLHF. CDR3 DNA: TGCGCCAGCAGCCTAGGACGGGACCTAGATTCACCCCTCCACTTT.

This clonotype was seen a handful of times. The chain carries TRBV7-3 and TRBJ1-5; D is unresolved. The CDR3 sequence is 15 residues long. V was shortened by 3 bases and J by 4 bases, with 13 bases between the two germline ends. CDR1 and CDR2 from the germline V gene are SGHTA and FQGTGA. CDR3 DNA sequence: TGTGCCAGCAGCTTTGGGAGCCCACTAAATCAGCCCCAGCATTTT. It specifies CASSFGSPLNQPQHF.

This clonotype was recorded at least ten times. The CDR3, as DNA: TGTGCCAGCAGGGGACATTTAAGGGGCACTGAAGCTTTCTTT. This sequence encodes CASRGHLRGTEAFF. This rearrangement joins TRBV6-1 to TRBJ1-1; D possibly corresponds to TRBD1 (6 bases). V was shortened by 6 bases and J by 4 bases, with 15 bases between the two germline ends. This CDR3 has 14 amino acids. The germline gives CDR1 MNHNS, CDR2 SASEGT.

At least ten counts were recorded for this clonotype. The chain uses TRBV5-1 and TRBJ2-5, with D possibly TRBD2 on 5 matching bases. Germline V lookup: CDR1 SGHRS, CDR2 YFSETQ. The CDR3 contains 14 residues. V was clipped by 3 bases and J by 4 bases, with 13 bases between them. The DNA of the CDR3 is TGCGCCAGCAGCTCGGGCGGCAGCGGAGAGACCCAGTACTTC. Amino acid sequence: CASSSGGSGETQYF.

This clonotype was recorded many times. The genes are TRBV20-1 and TRBJ2-6; no clear D gene. V was shortened by 6 bases and J by 0 bases, with 9 bases between the two germline ends. The V gene's germline CDR1 is DFQATT and CDR2 SNEGSKA (reference sequence). CDR3 size: 14 residues. The CDR3 DNA reads TGCAGTGCGCGACGGAGCTCTGGGGCCAACGTCCTGACTTTC. Translation gives CSARRSSGANVLTF.

This clonotype has a count of ten or more. The chain is built from TRBV20-1 and TRBJ2-7, with D unclear. Trimming pared 3 bases from V and 0 bases from J, leaving 9 bases between. The CDR3 contains 13 residues. Germline V gives CDR1 DFQATT, CDR2 SNEGSKA (reference sequence). CDR3 loop: CSASKPDSYEQYF. The CDR3 bases are TGCAGTGCTAGTAAGCCGGACTCCTACGAGCAGTACTTC.